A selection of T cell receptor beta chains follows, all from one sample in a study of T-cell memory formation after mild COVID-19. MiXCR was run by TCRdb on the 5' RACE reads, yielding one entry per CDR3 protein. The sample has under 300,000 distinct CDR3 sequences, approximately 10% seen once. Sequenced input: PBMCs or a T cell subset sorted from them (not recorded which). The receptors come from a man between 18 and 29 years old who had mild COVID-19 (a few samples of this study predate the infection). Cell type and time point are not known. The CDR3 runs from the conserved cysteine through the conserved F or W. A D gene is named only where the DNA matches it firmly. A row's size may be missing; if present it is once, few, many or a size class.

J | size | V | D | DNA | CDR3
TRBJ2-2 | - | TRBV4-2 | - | TGTGCCAGTAGGGACTGGGGGGCCGGGGAGCTGTTTTTT | CASRDWGAGELFF
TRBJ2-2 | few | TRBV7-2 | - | TGTGCCAGCAGCTCCACCCTACGGGATTCCGGGGAGCTGTTTTTT | CASSSTLRDSGELFF
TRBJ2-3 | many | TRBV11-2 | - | TGTGCCAGCAGCTTAGCCCTGGGCAACACAGATACGCAGTATTTT | CASSLALGNTDTQYF
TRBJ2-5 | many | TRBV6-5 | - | TGTGCCAGTGGAGGGGCCCAAGAGACCCAGTACTTC | CASGGAQETQYF
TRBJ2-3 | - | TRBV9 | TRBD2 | TGTGCCAGCAGCGTAGGGCTAGCGGGGAGCCACGGATCCGGCACAGATACGCAGTATTTT | CASSVGLAGSHGSGTDTQYF
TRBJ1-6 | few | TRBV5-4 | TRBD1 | TGTGCCAGCAGCTCCCCACGACAGGGAGGCAATTCACCCCTCCACTTT | CASSSPRQGGNSPLHF
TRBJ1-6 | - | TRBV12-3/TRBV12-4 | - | TGTGCCAGCAGTTTCGGGCAGGGAGGGAATTCACCCCTCCACTTT | CASSFGQGGNSPLHF
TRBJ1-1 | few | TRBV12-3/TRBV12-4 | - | TGTGCCAGCAGTTTAGGGCGCGAGAACACTGAAGCTTTCTTT | CASSLGRENTEAFF
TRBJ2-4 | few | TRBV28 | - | TGTGCCAGCAGTTTGCGGGGTTTGGCCAAAAACATTCAGTACTTC | CASSLRGLAKNIQYF
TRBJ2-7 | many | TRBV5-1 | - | TGCGCCAGCAGGGAGCAATCCTACGAGCAGTACTTC | CASREQSYEQYF
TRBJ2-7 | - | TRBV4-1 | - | TGCGCCAGCAGCCCGAACTTCGGCTACTACGAGCAGTACTTC | CASSPNFGYYEQYF
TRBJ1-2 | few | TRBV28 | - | TGTGCCAGCAGTTTAAAACCGTATGGCTACACCTTC | CASSLKPYGYTF
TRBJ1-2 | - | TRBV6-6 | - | TGTGCCAGCAGTTACGGGGGGGAGCCCTATGGCTACACCTTC | CASSYGGEPYGYTF
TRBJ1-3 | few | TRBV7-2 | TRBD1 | TGTGCCAGCAGTACAGGGGATGGAAACACCATATATTTT | CASSTGDGNTIYF
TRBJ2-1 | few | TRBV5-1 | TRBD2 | TGCGCCAGCAGCCGGACACTAGCGGGGGGTTGGAATGAGCAGTTCTTC | CASSRTLAGGWNEQFF
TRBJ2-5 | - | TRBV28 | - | TGTGCCAGCATCCCAATCGGGCTAGCGAGAGAGACCCAGTACTTC | CASIPIGLARETQYF
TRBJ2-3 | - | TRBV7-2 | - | TGTGCCAGCGGACATACAGATACGCAGTATTTT | CASGHTDTQYF